This is a list of T cell receptor beta chains from one sample in a study of long-term antiretroviral therapy in people with HIV. Some clones are missing from TCRdb's copy, which holds only in-frame ones; the method was immunoSEQ multiplex PCR. Here the sample spans 6,500 to 7,500 clones, under 85% being singletons. The starting material was unsorted PBMCs, obtained 1.1 years after starting antiretroviral therapy. All receptors derive from a man in his forties with HIV. CDR3s include the opening cysteine and the closing phenylalanine or tryptophan. A D gene is named only where the DNA matches it firmly. Size is stated for part of the rows, as once, few or many counts, or as a class when the clone is expanded.

TRBJ2-7 TRBV5-4 - few 14 CASSLVAGDYEQYF TGTGCCAGCAGCTTGGTGGCCGGTGACTACGAGCAGTACTTC
TRBJ1-2 TRBV11-2 - - 13 CASSLIREHGYTF TGTGCCAGCAGCCTTATCAGGGAGCATGGCTACACCTTC
TRBJ1-2 TRBV4-1 TRBD1 - 15 CASSHPRQGGYGYTF TGCGCCAGCAGCCACCCTAGACAGGGTGGCTATGGCTACACCTTC
TRBJ1-6 TRBV30 TRBD1 - 14 CAWKGAGFNSPLHF TGTGCCTGGAAGGGGGCAGGTTTTAATTCACCCCTCCACTTT
TRBJ2-3 TRBV5-1 TRBD1 - 14 CASSPGTGTDTQYF TGCGCCAGCAGCCCCGGGACAGGGACAGATACGCAGTATTTT
TRBJ2-3 TRBV29-1 TRBD1 - 13 CSVQGEGTDTQYF TGCAGCGTACAGGGGGAGGGCACAGATACGCAGTATTTT
TRBJ1-1 TRBV6-5 - - 13 CASSSILGTEAFF TGTGCCAGCAGCTCAATTTTAGGCACTGAAGCTTTCTTT
TRBJ1-4 TRBV27 - - 15 CASRGGDATNEKLFF TGTGCCAGCCGGGGCGGGGATGCAACTAATGAAAAACTGTTTTTT
TRBJ2-5 TRBV5-5 - - 15 CASSRRGQGEETQYF TGTGCCAGCAGCCGGAGGGGGCAGGGAGAAGAGACCCAGTACTTC
TRBJ1-4 TRBV9 - - 15 CASSVSRTTNEKLFF TGTGCCAGCAGCGTTTCCAGAACAACTAATGAAAAACTGTTTTTT
TRBJ1-3 TRBV7-2 - - 15 CASSFRGDSGNTIYF TGTGCCAGCAGCTTCCGGGGGGACTCTGGAAACACCATATATTTT
TRBJ1-5 TRBV10-2 - - 16 CASSELGYNSNQPQHF TGCGCCAGCAGTGAGTTAGGGTATAATAGCAATCAGCCCCAGCATTTT
TRBJ2-1 TRBV6-5 - - 14 CASSYMAGNNEQFF TGTGCCAGCAGTTACATGGCGGGGAACAATGAGCAGTTCTTC
TRBJ1-3 TRBV5-1 - - 15 CASSLGPGLENTIYF TGCGCCAGCAGCTTGGGGCCGGGTCTGGAGAACACCATATATTTT
TRBJ1-1 TRBV4-1 - - 11 CASRGNTEAFF TGCGCCAGCAGGGGGAACACTGAAGCTTTCTTT
TRBJ2-7 TRBV18 - - 15 CASSPVTDSSYEQYF TGTGCCAGCTCACCAGTCACCGACAGCTCCTACGAGCAGTACTTC
TRBJ2-2 TRBV6-6 - once 14 CASLLYANTGELFF TGTGCCAGCCTTCTATACGCGAACACCGGGGAGCTGTTTTTT
TRBJ1-1 TRBV2 - - 13 CASSEGGGTEAFF TGTGCCAGCAGCGAGGGGGGTGGGACTGAAGCTTTCTTT
TRBJ2-7 TRBV7-2 - - 13 CASSLGGVYEQYF TGTGCCAGCAGCTTAGGTGGGGTCTACGAGCAGTACTTC
TRBJ2-3 TRBV7-9 - - 19 CASSLESVGGIRRGDTQYF TGTGCCAGCAGCTTAGAATCCGTAGGAGGCATCAGGAGAGGTGATACGCAGTATTTT
TRBJ1-1 TRBV6-1 - - 14 CASSEPVGNTEAFF TGTGCCAGCAGTGAACCCGTCGGAAACACTGAAGCTTTCTTT
TRBJ1-5 TRBV10-3 - - 15 CATKTDLTSNQPQHF TGTGCCACCAAGACAGACTTAACTAGCAATCAGCCCCAGCATTTT
TRBJ2-1 TRBV27 - few 15 CASGWAGNSYNEQFF TGTGCCAGCGGGTGGGCAGGAAATTCCTACAATGAGCAGTTCTTC
TRBJ2-2 TRBV7-3 - once 15 CASSFRHSKTGELFF TGTGCCAGCAGCTTTCGGCACAGCAAGACCGGGGAGCTGTTTTTT
TRBJ2-1 TRBV27 - - 16 CASSSETGSSYNEQFF TGTGCCAGCAGTTCCGAGACGGGAAGCTCCTACAATGAGCAGTTCTTC
TRBJ2-1 TRBV6-1 TRBD2 - 15 CASKGLAGSYNEQFF TGTGCCAGCAAAGGACTAGCGGGGTCTTACAATGAGCAGTTCTTC
TRBJ2-5 TRBV19 TRBD2 - 15 CASSIAGGLQETQYF TGTGCCAGTAGTATAGCGGGGGGTCTCCAAGAGACCCAGTACTTC
TRBJ1-2 TRBV13 - - 15 CASSLRTRGGHGYTF TGTGCCAGCAGCTTAAGAACCCGGGGCGGGCATGGCTACACCTTC
TRBJ2-2 TRBV7-3 - - 13 CASSSQGSGELFF TGTGCCAGCAGCTCTCAGGGGTCCGGGGAGCTGTTTTTT
TRBJ2-2 TRBV10-2 TRBD1 - 14 CASRAQGASGELFF TGCGCCAGCAGGGCCCAGGGGGCGTCGGGGGAGCTGTTTTTT
TRBJ2-7 TRBV11-2 TRBD1 - 15 CASRRAGQGSYEQYF TGTGCCAGCAGGAGGGCCGGACAGGGATCCTACGAGCAGTACTTC
TRBJ2-2 TRBV19 TRBD1 - 16 CASSITGTGGLGELFF TGTGCCAGTAGTATCACGGGTACAGGGGGCCTCGGGGAGCTGTTTTTT
TRBJ1-1 TRBV19 - - 15 CASSNPTDMNTEAFF TGTGCCAGTAGTAATCCCACAGATATGAACACTGAAGCTTTCTTT
TRBJ2-7 TRBV27 - - 13 CASSLSYSYEQYF TGTGCCAGCAGTTTATCGTACAGCTACGAGCAGTACTTC
TRBJ2-2 TRBV29-1 - - 13 CSVVVGMSGELFF TGCAGCGTTGTGGTAGGGATGTCCGGGGAGCTGTTTTTT
TRBJ2-3 TRBV4-1 - - 12 CASSQVGDTQYF TGCGCCAGCAGCCAAGTAGGGGATACGCAGTATTTT
TRBJ1-4 TRBV5-1 TRBD1 - 15 CASSVQGAANEKLFF TGCGCCAGCAGCGTACAGGGGGCCGCTAATGAAAAACTGTTTTTT
TRBJ1-3 TRBV1 - - 17 CTSSQDVGQDLGNTIYF TGCACCAGCAGCCAAGACGTCGGCCAGGATCTTGGAAACACCATATATTTT
TRBJ2-2 TRBV13 TRBD1 - 15 CASSAGQGATGELFF TGTGCCTCGTCGGCGGGACAGGGGGCGACCGGGGAGCTGTTTTTT
TRBJ1-6 TRBV27 TRBD1 once 15 CASSRQGTGGSPLHF TGTGCCAGCAGCAGACAGGGGACTGGTGGTTCACCCCTCCACTTT
TRBJ2-1 TRBV9 TRBD2 medium-sized 18 CASSPKGLAGGFYNEQFF TGTGCCAGCAGCCCGAAAGGGCTAGCGGGGGGCTTCTACAATGAGCAGTTCTTC
TRBJ2-3 TRBV7-8 TRBD1 - 16 CASSPSVGTGSDTQYF TGTGCCAGCAGCCCCTCGGTGGGGACAGGCTCAGATACGCAGTATTTT
TRBJ2-2 TRBV4-2 TRBD2 - 16 CASSLTSGGAPGELFF TGTGCCAGCAGCCTAACTAGCGGGGGGGCCCCCGGGGAGCTGTTTTTT
TRBJ2-7 TRBV11-2 - - 11 CASRYSYEQYF TGTGCCAGCAGGTACTCCTACGAGCAGTACTTC
TRBJ2-3 TRBV2 TRBD2 - 14 CAALERGSTDTQYF TGTGCCGCTTTAGAGCGGGGGAGCACAGATACGCAGTATTTT
TRBJ1-2 TRBV2 - - 13 CASSEKGGYGYTF TGTGCCAGCAGTGAAAAAGGGGGCTATGGCTACACCTTC
TRBJ1-5 TRBV6-6 - - 15 CASSPRGGDGSPQHF TGTGCCAGCAGTCCCCGGGGGGGGGATGGGTCGCCCCAGCATTTT
TRBJ2-3 TRBV7-3 - few 15 CASSLNEGSTDTQYF TGTGCCAGCAGCTTAAATGAGGGCAGCACAGATACGCAGTATTTT
TRBJ2-7 TRBV5-1 TRBD1 - 15 CASKQGGQSSYEQYF TGCGCCAGCAAGCAAGGGGGACAGTCCTCCTACGAGCAGTACTTC
TRBJ1-2 TRBV29-1 - - 13 CSVAPEINYGYTF TGCAGCGTTGCACCGGAGATTAACTATGGCTACACCTTC
TRBJ2-7 TRBV29-1 TRBD2 few 14 CSVGGLAGAYEQYF TGCAGCGTGGGGGGACTAGCGGGGGCCTACGAGCAGTACTTC
TRBJ2-4 TRBV7-9 TRBD2 - 17 CASSFVRTSGDDNIQYF TGTGCCAGCAGCTTTGTAAGGACTAGCGGGGACGACAACATTCAGTACTTC
TRBJ2-3 TRBV7-2 - - 12 CASSSGTDTQYF TGTGCCAGCAGCTCCGGCACAGATACGCAGTATTTT
TRBJ2-7 TRBV7-9 - - 13 CASSPGDTYEQYF TGTGCCAGCAGCCCTGGGGACACTTACGAGCAGTACTTC
TRBJ1-5 TRBV27 - - 14 CASSPGGGNQPQHF TGTGCCAGCAGTCCGGGTGGGGGCAATCAGCCCCAGCATTTT
TRBJ2-4 TRBV5-4 TRBD1 - 16 CASSFQGTGTKNIQYF TGTGCCAGCAGCTTCCAGGGGACAGGAACCAAAAACATTCAGTACTTC
TRBJ1-3 TRBV19 TRBD1 - 14 CASADRWGRNTIYF TGTGCCAGCGCGGACAGGTGGGGAAGAAACACCATATATTTT